A single sample gave rise to the 13 T cell receptor beta chains below, sequenced in a study of PD-1 blockade in classical Hodgkin lymphoma. Each and every patient relapsed after autologous stem cell transplantation, and patients got differing brentuximab vedotin exposure. Libraries were prepared by immunoSEQ multiplex PCR; TCRdb keeps only in-frame clonotypes and omits some of them. The sample lists 20,000 to 30,000 clones, roughly two thirds occurring once. The sequencing used peripheral blood mononuclear cells (PBMCs), collected at baseline. These receptors all stem from a human donor with classical Hodgkin lymphoma.

With respect to this clone: The germline gene is not matched at one end of the junction; a read error may be the cause. This chain uses TRBV5-1 with TRBJ1-2, with D possibly being TRBD1 (6 bases). This CDR3 is 13 amino acids long. Germline V CDR1 and CDR2: SGHRS, YFSETQ. The DNA for the CDR3 is TGTGCCAGCAGCACAGGGTTTAACTATGGCTACACCTTC. The encoded protein is CASSTGFNYGYTF.

The chain employs TRBV7-8 and TRBJ1-1, with a possible D match to TRBD1 (5 bases). V shed 5 bases and J shed 1 base, with 20 bases lying between them. The CDR3 is made up of 17 amino acids. Germline assignment: CDR1 SGHVS and CDR2 FQNEAQ. The CDR3, as DNA: TGTGCCAGCAGCCCTTCCTGGGGGGACCCCGGGAACACTGAAGCTTTCTTT. It specifies CASSPSWGDPGNTEAFF.

The chain combines TRBV5-8 with TRBJ1-2; D remains unclear. CDR1 and CDR2 from the germline V gene are SGHTS and YDEGEE. Trimming took off 0 bases at V and 0 bases at J, with 9 bases between the two ends. This CDR3 comprises 15 residues. In DNA form, the CDR3 reads TGTGCCAGCAGCTTGGGTAGGGTAGCTAACTATGGCTACACCTTC. Protein sequence: CASSLGRVANYGYTF. Complete variable domain (other parts from reference TRBV5-8 and TRBJ1-2): EAGVTQSPTHLIKTRGQQATLRCSPISGHTSVYWYQQALGLGLQFLLWYDEGEERNRGNFPPRFSGRQFPNYSSELNVNALELEDSALYLCASSLGRVANYGYTFGSGTRLTVV.

The genes are TRBV6-1 and TRBJ1-2, with TRBD1 identical over 7 bases. The CDR3 totals 16 residues. The V and J ends lost 1 base and 5 bases, in that order; junction bases with no gene match: 10. Germline loops: CDR1 MNHNS, CDR2 SASEGT. CDR3 coding DNA: TGTGCCAGCAGTGAAGGGTTCCCGGGACAGAAGTATGGCTACACCTTC. Amino acid sequence: CASSEGFPGQKYGYTF.

V usage is TRBV27 and J usage is TRBJ2-2; D uncertain. CDR3 length: 12 amino acids. Trimming shortened V by 5 bases and J by 2 bases, and 3 bases separated the two germline ends. Germline V gene data show CDR1 as MNHEY and CDR2 as SMNVEV (reference sequence). The CDR3: CASSANTGELFF. The CDR3 coding sequence is TGTGCCAGCAGTGCTAACACCGGGGAGCTGTTTTTT.

This chain uses TRBV9 with TRBJ2-3, with 9 bases identical to TRBD2. Germline loops: CDR1 SGDLS, CDR2 YYNGEE. V dropped 6 bases and J dropped 4; count of bases not matched to a gene: 6. The CDR3 length is 14 residues. The CDR3 DNA follows: TGTGCCAGCACCAGCGGGGGGCGACCAGATACGCAGTATTTT. Protein product: CASTSGGRPDTQYF.

The V and J genes are TRBV7-9 and TRBJ1-2; tentative D call: TRBD1 (6 bases). Germline V gene lookup returns CDR1 SEHNR and CDR2 FQNEAQ (reference sequence). Between the trimmed V and J ends, which lost 7 bases and 1 base, there was a span of 10 bases. The CDR3 has 13 amino acids. The CDR3 DNA follows: TGTGCCAGCAATGGGGGCCTTAACTATGGCTACACCTTC. Amino acid sequence: CASNGGLNYGYTF.

This clone was observed a single time. The rearrangement uses TRBV7-9 and TRBJ1-1, with 10 bases aligning to TRBD1. The CDR3 runs to 15 residues. V dropped 1 base and J dropped 7; count of bases not matched to a gene: 6. Germline V gives CDR1 SEHNR, CDR2 FQNEAQ (reference sequence). CDR3 coding DNA: TGTGCCAGCAGCTTAGAAGGTGGACAGGGGGGTGAAGCTTTCTTT. It encodes CASSLEGGQGGEAFF.

The rearrangement links TRBV7-6 to TRBJ2-3, with 9 bases identical to TRBD2. The CDR3 has 15 residues. V was clipped by 5 bases and J by 0 bases; unmatched bases: 3. Germline-derived CDR1 and CDR2 are SGHVS and FNYEAQ. CDR3 coding DNA: TGTGCCAGCAGCCCCAGCGGGGGGAGCACAGATACGCAGTATTTT. Translating it yields CASSPSGGSTDTQYF.

The rearrangement joins TRBV6-1 to TRBJ1-3; the match to TRBD1 covers 7 bases. With V trimmed by 7 bases and J by 8 bases, 8 bases remained unmatched. Germline V gene data show CDR1 as MNHNS and CDR2 as SASEGT. The CDR3 has 13 residues. CDR3 sequence reads: CASKLTGRDTIYF. In DNA form, the CDR3 reads TGTGCCAGCAAACTGACAGGGAGAGACACCATATATTTT.

This clone has just a few counts. The chain recombines TRBV7-3 with TRBJ2-7; the D is unclear. CDR1 is SGHTA, CDR2 FQGTGA, per germline. Trimming shortened V by 0 bases and J by 7 bases, and 10 bases separated the two germline ends. This CDR3 has 13 residues. CDR3 residues: CASSLTPEREQYF. The CDR3, as DNA: TGTGCCAGCAGCTTAACGCCGGAGAGAGAGCAGTACTTC.

The gene calls are TRBV6-5 and TRBJ1-1; D call uncertain. The CDR3 totals 12 residues. The V gene's germline CDR1 is MNHEY and CDR2 SVGAGI. V was shortened by 8 bases and J by 4 bases, with 11 bases between the two germline ends. The CDR3 loop is CASAPGVTEAFF. CDR3 bases: TGTGCCAGCGCCCCTGGGGTCACTGAAGCTTTCTTT.

The chain combines TRBV29-1 with TRBJ2-3; the match to TRBD1 covers 7 bases. There are 17 residues in the CDR3. The germline V gene encodes CDR1 SQVTM and CDR2 ANQGSEA. Trimming took 4 bases from V and 0 from J; bases not matched to a gene: 13. The CDR3 DNA sequence: TGCAGCGTTGTTTGGGACAGTTTTACGACTAGCACAGATACGCAGTATTTT. It encodes CSVVWDSFTTSTDTQYF.